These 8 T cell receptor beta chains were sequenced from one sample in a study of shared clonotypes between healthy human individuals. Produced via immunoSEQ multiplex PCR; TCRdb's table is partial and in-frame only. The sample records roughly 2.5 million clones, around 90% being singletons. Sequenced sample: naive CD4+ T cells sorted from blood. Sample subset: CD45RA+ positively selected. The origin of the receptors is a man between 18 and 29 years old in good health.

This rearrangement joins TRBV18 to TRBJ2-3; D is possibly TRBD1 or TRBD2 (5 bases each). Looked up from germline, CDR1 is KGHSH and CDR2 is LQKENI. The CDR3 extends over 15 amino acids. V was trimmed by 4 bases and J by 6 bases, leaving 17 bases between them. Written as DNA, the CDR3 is TGTGCCAGCTCACGGGGACCGACTACCACGGATACGCAGTATTTT. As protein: CASSRGPTTTDTQYF.

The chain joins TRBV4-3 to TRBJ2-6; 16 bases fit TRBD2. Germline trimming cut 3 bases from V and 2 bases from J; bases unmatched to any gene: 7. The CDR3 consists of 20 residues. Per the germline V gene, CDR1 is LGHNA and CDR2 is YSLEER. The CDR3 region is CASSHNPGLAGGAGANVLTF. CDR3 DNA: TGCGCCAGCAGCCACAACCCGGGACTAGCGGGAGGGGCTGGGGCCAACGTCCTGACTTTC.

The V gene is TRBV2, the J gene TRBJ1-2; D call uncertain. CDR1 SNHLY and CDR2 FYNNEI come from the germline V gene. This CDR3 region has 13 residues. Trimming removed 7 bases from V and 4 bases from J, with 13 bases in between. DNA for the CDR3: TGTGCCAGCATCGAGGATCCGCGCTATGGCTACACCTTC. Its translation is CASIEDPRYGYTF.

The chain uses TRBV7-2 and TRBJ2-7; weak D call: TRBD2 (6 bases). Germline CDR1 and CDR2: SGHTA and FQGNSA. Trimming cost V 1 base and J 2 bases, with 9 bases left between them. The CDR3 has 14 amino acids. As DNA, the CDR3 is TGTGCCAGCAGCTTAGAGGGACTGACCTACGAGCAGTACTTC. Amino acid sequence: CASSLEGLTYEQYF.

CDR3 nucleotide sequence: TGTGCCAGCTCACCGCTTAGCGGGAGGGCAAGGGAGCAGTACTTC. Its translation: CASSPLSGRAREQYF. The chain combines TRBV18 with TRBJ2-7; 11 positions match TRBD2. The CDR3 loop spans 15 amino acids. V was pared by 3 bases and J by 7 bases, with 8 bases of the junction left unmatched. Germline assignment: CDR1 KGHSH and CDR2 LQKENI.

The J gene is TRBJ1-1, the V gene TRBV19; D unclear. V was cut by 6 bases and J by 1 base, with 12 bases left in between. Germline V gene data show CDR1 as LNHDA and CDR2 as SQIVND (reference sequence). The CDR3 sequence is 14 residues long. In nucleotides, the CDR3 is TGTGCCAGTAGCCCCGGACTCCCGAACACTGAAGCTTTCTTT. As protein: CASSPGLPNTEAFF.

CDR3 residues: CASSTGGLNTGELFF. CDR3 nucleotides: TGTGCCAGCAGCACAGGGGGCCTGAACACCGGGGAGCTGTTTTTT. V usage is TRBV28 and J usage is TRBJ2-2, with TRBD1 matching over 9 bases. Per germline, CDR1 MDHEN and CDR2 SYDVKM. Trimming cost V 6 bases and J 1 base; bases outside gene matches: 3. The CDR3 is 15 amino acids.

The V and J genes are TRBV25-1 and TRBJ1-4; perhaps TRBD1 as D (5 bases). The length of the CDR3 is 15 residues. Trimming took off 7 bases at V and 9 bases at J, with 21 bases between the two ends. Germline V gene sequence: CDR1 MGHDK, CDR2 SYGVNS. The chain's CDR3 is CASKSRDRGVQKLFF. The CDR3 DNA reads TGTGCCAGCAAATCCCGGGACCGGGGCGTGCAAAAACTGTTTTTT.